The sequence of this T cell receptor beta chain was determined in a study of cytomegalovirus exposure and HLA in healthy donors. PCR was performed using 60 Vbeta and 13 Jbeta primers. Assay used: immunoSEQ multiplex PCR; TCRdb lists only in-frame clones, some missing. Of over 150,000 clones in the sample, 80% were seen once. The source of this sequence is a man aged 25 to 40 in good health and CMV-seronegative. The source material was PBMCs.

CDR3 sequence reads: CASSMSGSSYNEQFF. The DNA for the CDR3 is TGTGCCAGTAGTATGAGCGGGTCATCCTACAATGAGCAGTTCTTC. The gene calls are TRBV19 and TRBJ2-1; D might be TRBD2 (6 bases). The CDR3 contains 15 residues. The V end was cut by 3 bases, the J end by 1 base, with 10 bases between. The germline gives CDR1 LNHDA, CDR2 SQIVND (reference sequence). Based on the CDR3 plus reference TRBV19 and TRBJ2-1, the full variable domain is DGGITQSPKYLFRKEGQNVTLSCEQNLNHDAMYWYRQDPGQGLRLIYYSQIVNDFQKGDIAEGYSVSREKKESFPLTVTSAQKNPTAFYLCASSMSGSSYNEQFFGPGTRLTVL.